There are many counts of the clone carrying this T cell receptor (beta chain). Thyroid ultrasound and orbital computed tomography, with clinical symptoms and serum thyroxine and TRAb, informed diagnoses. These data belong to a study of T cells in Graves' hyperthyroidism and ophthalmopathy. Regions amplified from RNA transcripts were the TCR beta CDR3 regions. The HTBI set primed first-round TCR CDR3 RT-PCR. TCRdb ran MiXCR on the multiplex PCR reads and lists one entry per CDR3 protein. The table records some 210,000 distinct CDR3 sequences, about a sixth of them present only once. V gave up 5 bases and J gave up 5 bases, with 15 bases separating them. CDR3 length equals 13 residues. CDR1 is DFQATT and CDR2 is SNEGSKA in the germline V gene (reference sequence).

The TCR comes from a man aged 45-60 years with Graves' hyperthyroidism. The chain links TRBV20-1 to TRBJ2-5; unclear D gene. The sequencing input was blood. The CDR3, as DNA: TGCAGTGCTCGATCCAACTATGAGGAGACCCAGTACTTC. Protein: CSARSNYEETQYF.